Here is one T cell receptor (beta chain) with its context. Antigen: not known. In the PCR, 60 Vbeta and 13 Jbeta primers were used. Only in-frame clones appear in the TCRdb table, and some are missing; sequencing was by immunoSEQ multiplex PCR. Altogether about 34,000 clones are present, 70% to 85% being singletons, with the ten largest covering over 9.5%. This entry is derived from a study of cytomegalovirus exposure and HLA in healthy donors. The study's findings and limits: When presence/absence was analysed, sequencing depth was taken to be roughly uniform across donors. Per a later analysis, 16,951 TCR beta sequences showed association with HLA alleles at 0.05 false discovery rate. Evidence from a later analysis indicated that most CMV-associated TCR beta chains looked HLA-restricted.

Germline CDR1 and CDR2: SGHRS and YFSETQ. Trimming stripped 3 bases from V and 0 bases from J, with 7 bases between. This CDR3 is 13 amino acids long. The TCR sequence derives from a woman aged 18 to 35 in good health and CMV-seropositive. The rearrangement links TRBV5-1 to TRBJ2-7; no firm D call. The sequenced material came from PBMCs. The CDR3 loop reads CASSSPPSYEQYF. The CDR3 nucleotides read TGCGCCAGCAGCTCTCCTCCCTCCTACGAGCAGTACTTC.